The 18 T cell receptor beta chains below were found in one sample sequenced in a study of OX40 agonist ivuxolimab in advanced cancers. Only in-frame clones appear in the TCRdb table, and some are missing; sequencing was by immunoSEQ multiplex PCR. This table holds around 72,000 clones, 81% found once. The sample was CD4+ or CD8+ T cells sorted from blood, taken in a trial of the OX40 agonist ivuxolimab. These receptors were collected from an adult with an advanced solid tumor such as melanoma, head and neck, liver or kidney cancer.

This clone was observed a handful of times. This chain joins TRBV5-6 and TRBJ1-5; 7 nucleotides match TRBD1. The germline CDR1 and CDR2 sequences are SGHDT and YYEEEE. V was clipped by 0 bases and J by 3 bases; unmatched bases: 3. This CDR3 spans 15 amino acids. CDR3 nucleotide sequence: TGTGCCAGCAGCTTGGCCGACAGGGACAATCAGCCCCAGCATTTT. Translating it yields CASSLADRDNQPQHF.

CDR3 residues: CASRGLLQADTQYF. Here the CDR3 DNA reads TGCGCCAGCAGGGGACTGTTACAGGCTGATACGCAGTATTTT. This rearrangement joins TRBV5-1 to TRBJ2-3, with TRBD2 as a possible D gene (6 bases). The CDR3 loop spans 14 amino acids. CDR1 and CDR2 from the germline V gene are SGHRS and YFSETQ. V was pared by 5 bases and J by 6 bases, with 16 bases between.

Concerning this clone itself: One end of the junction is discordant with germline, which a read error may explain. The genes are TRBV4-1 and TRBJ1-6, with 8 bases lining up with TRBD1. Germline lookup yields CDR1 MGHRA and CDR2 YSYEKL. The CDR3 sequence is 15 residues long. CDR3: CASSQPGQVYAPLHF. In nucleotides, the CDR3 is TGTGCCAGCAGCCAGCCGGGACAGGTATATGCACCCCTCCACTTT.

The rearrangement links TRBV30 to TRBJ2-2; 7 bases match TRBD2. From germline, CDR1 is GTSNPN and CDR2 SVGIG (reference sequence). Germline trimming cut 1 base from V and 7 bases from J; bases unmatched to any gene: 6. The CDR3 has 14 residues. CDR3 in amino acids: CAWSGASGGGELFF. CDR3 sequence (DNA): TGTGCCTGGAGTGGTGCTAGCGGTGGCGGGGAGCTGTTTTTT. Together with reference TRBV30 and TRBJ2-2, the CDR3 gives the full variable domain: SQTIHQWPATLVQPVGSPLSLECTVEGTSNPNLYWYRQAAGRGLQLLFYSVGIGQISSEVPQNLSASRPQDRQFILSSKKLLLSDSGFYLCAWSGASGGGELFFGEGSRLTVL.

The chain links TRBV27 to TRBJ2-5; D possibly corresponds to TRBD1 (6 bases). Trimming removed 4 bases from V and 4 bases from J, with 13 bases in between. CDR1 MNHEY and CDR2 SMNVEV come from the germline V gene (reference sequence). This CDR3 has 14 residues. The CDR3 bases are TGTGCCAGCAGTTCCGTCACAGGGAGAGAGACCCAGTACTTC. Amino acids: CASSSVTGRETQYF.

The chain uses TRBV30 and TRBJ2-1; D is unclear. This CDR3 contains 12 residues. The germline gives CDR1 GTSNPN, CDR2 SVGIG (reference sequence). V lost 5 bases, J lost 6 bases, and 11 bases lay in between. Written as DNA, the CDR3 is TGTGCCTGGGCGCGAGGCTTCAATGAGCAGTTCTTC. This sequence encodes CAWARGFNEQFF.

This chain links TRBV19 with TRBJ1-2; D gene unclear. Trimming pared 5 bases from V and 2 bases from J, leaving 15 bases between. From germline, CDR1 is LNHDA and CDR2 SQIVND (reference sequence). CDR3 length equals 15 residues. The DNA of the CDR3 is TGTGCCAGTAGTTTTTATAGACGAAGCAACTATGGCTACACCTTC. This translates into CASSFYRRSNYGYTF.

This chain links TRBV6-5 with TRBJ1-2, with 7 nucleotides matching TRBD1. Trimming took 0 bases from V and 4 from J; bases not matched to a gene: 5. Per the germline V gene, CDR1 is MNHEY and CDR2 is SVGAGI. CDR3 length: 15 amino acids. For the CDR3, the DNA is TGTGCCAGCAGTTACTCGAGACAGGGCCCCTATGGCTACACCTTC. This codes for CASSYSRQGPYGYTF.

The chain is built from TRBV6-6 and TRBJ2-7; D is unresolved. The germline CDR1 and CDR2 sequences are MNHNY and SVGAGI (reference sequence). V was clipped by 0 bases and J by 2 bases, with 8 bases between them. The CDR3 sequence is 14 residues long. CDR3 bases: TGTGCCAGCAGTTACTCAGTCGGAACCTACGAGCAGTACTTC. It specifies CASSYSVGTYEQYF.

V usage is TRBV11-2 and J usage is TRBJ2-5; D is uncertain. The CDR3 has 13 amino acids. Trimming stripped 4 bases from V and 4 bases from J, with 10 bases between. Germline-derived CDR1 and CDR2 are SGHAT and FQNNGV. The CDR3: CASSSPGRETQYF. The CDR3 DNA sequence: TGTGCCAGCAGCTCCCCAGGCCGAGAGACCCAGTACTTC. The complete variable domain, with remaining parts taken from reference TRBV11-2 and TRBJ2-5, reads EAGVAQSPRYKIIEKRQSVAFWCNPISGHATLYWYQQILGQGPKLLIQFQNNGVVDDSQLPKDRFSAERLKGVDSTLKIQPAKLEDSAVYLCASSSPGRETQYFGPGTRLLVL.

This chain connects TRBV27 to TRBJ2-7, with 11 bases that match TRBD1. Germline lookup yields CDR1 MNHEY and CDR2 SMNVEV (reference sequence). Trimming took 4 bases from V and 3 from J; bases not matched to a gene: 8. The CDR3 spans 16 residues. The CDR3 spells CASSYSRGTGGYEQYF. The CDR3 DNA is TGTGCCAGCAGTTACTCCCGGGGGACAGGGGGCTACGAGCAGTACTTC.

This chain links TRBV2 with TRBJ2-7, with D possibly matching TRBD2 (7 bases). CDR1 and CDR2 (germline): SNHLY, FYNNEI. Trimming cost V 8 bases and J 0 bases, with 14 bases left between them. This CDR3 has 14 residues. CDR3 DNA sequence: TGTGCCAGCCGTAGGGGGGGCAGCTCCTACGAGCAGTACTTC. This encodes CASRRGGSSYEQYF.

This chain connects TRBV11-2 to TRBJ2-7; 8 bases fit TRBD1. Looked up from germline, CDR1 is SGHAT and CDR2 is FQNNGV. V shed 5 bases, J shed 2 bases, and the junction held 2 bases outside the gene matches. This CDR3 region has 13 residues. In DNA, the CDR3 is TGTGCCAGCAGCCGGGACAGGCCCTACGAGCAGTACTTC. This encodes CASSRDRPYEQYF.

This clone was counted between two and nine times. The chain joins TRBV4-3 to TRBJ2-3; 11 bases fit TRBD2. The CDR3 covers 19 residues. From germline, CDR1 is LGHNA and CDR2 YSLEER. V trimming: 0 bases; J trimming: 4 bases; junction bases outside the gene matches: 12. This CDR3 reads CASSQDSLKVAGGSDTQYF. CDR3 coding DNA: TGCGCCAGCAGCCAAGATAGCCTCAAGGTAGCGGGAGGGTCAGATACGCAGTATTTT.

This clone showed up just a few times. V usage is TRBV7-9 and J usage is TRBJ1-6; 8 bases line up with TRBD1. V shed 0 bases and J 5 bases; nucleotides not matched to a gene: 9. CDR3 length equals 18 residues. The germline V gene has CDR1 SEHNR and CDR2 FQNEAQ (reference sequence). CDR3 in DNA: TGTGCCAGCAGCTTAGCCCCTCCCGGACAGGGACATAATTCACCCCTCCACTTT. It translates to CASSLAPPGQGHNSPLHF.

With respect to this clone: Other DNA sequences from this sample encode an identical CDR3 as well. CDR3 amino acids: CASSLVGTSGYEQYF. The DNA for the CDR3 is TGCGCCAGCAGCTTGGTTGGGACTAGCGGTTACGAGCAGTACTTC. The chain carries TRBV5-1 and TRBJ2-7; 11 bases map to TRBD2. The CDR3 spans 15 residues. The trim removed 0 bases at V and 4 bases at J, leaving 3 bases unmatched. Germline V gene data show CDR1 as SGHRS and CDR2 as YFSETQ. Full variable domain (outside the CDR3, taken from reference TRBV5-1 and TRBJ2-7): KAGVTQTPRYLIKTRGQQVTLSCSPISGHRSVSWYQQTPGQGLQFLFEYFSETQRNKGNFPGRFSGRQFSNSRSEMNVSTLELGDSALYLCASSLVGTSGYEQYFGPGTRLTVT.

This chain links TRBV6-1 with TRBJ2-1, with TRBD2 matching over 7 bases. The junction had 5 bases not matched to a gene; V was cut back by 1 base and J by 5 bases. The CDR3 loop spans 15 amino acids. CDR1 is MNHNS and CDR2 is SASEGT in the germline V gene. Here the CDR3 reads CASSEVGGSNNEQFF. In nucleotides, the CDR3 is TGTGCCAGCAGTGAAGTGGGGGGGTCTAACAATGAGCAGTTCTTC.

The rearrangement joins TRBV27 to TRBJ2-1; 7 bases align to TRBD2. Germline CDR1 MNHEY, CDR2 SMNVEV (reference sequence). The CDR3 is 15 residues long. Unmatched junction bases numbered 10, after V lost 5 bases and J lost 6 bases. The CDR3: CASSPGRAGTNEQFF. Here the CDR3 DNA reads TGTGCCAGCAGTCCGGGGAGGGCGGGGACCAATGAGCAGTTCTTC.